This TCR beta chain was sequenced in a study of neurological immune-mediated disorders. General observations from the study: Healthy controls had more TCR clonal expansion than multiple sclerosis, which showed the least, whereas HTLV-1-associated myelopathy showed the most. Expanded clones shared no CDR3 amino acid sequences across subjects, suggesting private repertoires in all groups.

Many counts were recorded for this clonotype. Its antigen is still unknown. V dropped 9 bases and J dropped 3 bases, with 15 bases sitting between them. Germline values: CDR1 KGHSH, CDR2 LQKENI. CDR3 length: 13 residues. The cDNA was synthesized by 5'RACE incorporating 10-nucleotide random UMIs. The authors obtained over 180 million TCR-beta sequences from 15-18 subjects per sequencing run. In TCRdb, the 5' RACE reads were re-called with MiXCR into one record per CDR3 protein. The table has under 80,000 distinct CDR3 sequences, under 10% seen once. What was sequenced was PBMCs. The receptor's source is a man between 45 and 60 years old in good health. This sequence joins TRBV18 and TRBJ2-7; maybe TRBD2 (5 bases). CDR3 in DNA: TGTGCCAGTCGGGCGGGCAGAGACTACGAGCAGTACTTC. Its translation: CASRAGRDYEQYF.